Listed below are T cell receptor beta chains from one sample, sequenced in a study of T cell changes during pregnancy in multiple sclerosis. Assay used: immunoSEQ multiplex PCR; TCRdb lists only in-frame clones, some missing. The data contain about 44,000 clones, about 88% of them singletons. This specimen consisted of CD4+ T cells from peripheral blood mononuclear cells, obtained after pregnancy. All receptors derive from a female donor with multiple sclerosis, enrolled in a pregnancy study. Both conserved end residues are part of each CDR3. The D gene is left open where the match is weak. Not every row has a clone size; where given, it reads once, few, many or a size class.

cdr3_aa | cdr3_nt | j_call | d_call | clone_size | v_call
CASSYRDRGSYEQYF | TGTGCCAGCAGTTACCGGGACAGGGGGTCCTACGAGCAGTACTTC | TRBJ2-7 | TRBD1 | NA | TRBV6-6
CASSWGLAGLNEQFF | TGTGCCAGCAGCTGGGGACTAGCGGGATTGAATGAGCAGTTCTTC | TRBJ2-1 | TRBD2 | NA | TRBV5-6
CASNNRDQETQYF | TGTGCCAGCAATAACAGGGACCAAGAGACCCAGTACTTC | TRBJ2-5 | NA | NA | TRBV2
CASSQASGRSEQYF | TGTGCCAGCAGCCAAGCTAGCGGGAGAAGTGAGCAGTACTTC | TRBJ2-7 | TRBD2 | NA | TRBV7-2
CASTPQGAVSNTGELFF | TGTGCCAGTACCCCGCAGGGGGCCGTCTCGAACACCGGGGAGCTGTTTTTT | TRBJ2-2 | TRBD1 | NA | TRBV19
CSAFAGSNEKLFF | TGCAGCGCCTTCGCGGGGAGTAATGAAAAACTGTTTTTT | TRBJ1-4 | NA | NA | TRBV29-1
CASSGRGTTEAFF | TGTGCCAGCAGCGGCAGGGGTACGACTGAAGCTTTCTTT | TRBJ1-1 | NA | once | TRBV5-8
CASSTTRGQYF | TGTGCCAGCAGTACCACCCGGGGGCAGTACTTC | TRBJ2-7 | NA | many | TRBV2
CASSIRGALQSTEAFF | TGTGCCAGTAGTATAAGGGGCGCATTGCAGAGCACTGAAGCTTTCTTT | TRBJ1-1 | NA | NA | TRBV19
CASGSIKGVNYGYTF | TGTGCCAGCGGCTCCATAAAAGGGGTGAACTATGGCTACACCTTC | TRBJ1-2 | NA | NA | TRBV11-2
CASSMGFRLAGSDTQYF | TGTGCCAGTAGTATGGGCTTTCGGCTAGCGGGGTCAGATACGCAGTATTTT | TRBJ2-3 | TRBD2 | NA | TRBV19
CASSLAREQETQYF | TGTGCCAGCAGCTTAGCGCGAGAGCAAGAGACCCAGTACTTC | TRBJ2-5 | NA | NA | TRBV7-9
CASKDGQGGTEAFF | TGTGCCAGTAAAGACGGACAGGGAGGCACTGAAGCTTTCTTT | TRBJ1-1 | TRBD1 | NA | TRBV19
CASSLQQGNLYEQYF | TGTGCCAGCAGCTTACAACAGGGAAACCTTTACGAGCAGTACTTC | TRBJ2-7 | NA | NA | TRBV7-2
CASSLGPGAGGANEQYF | TGCGCCAGCAGCTTGGGGCCCGGGGCGGGAGGAGCGAACGAGCAGTACTTC | TRBJ2-7 | TRBD2 | NA | TRBV5-1
CATSRAGYSDTQYF | TGTGCCACCAGCAGAGCGGGATATTCAGATACGCAGTATTTT | TRBJ2-3 | NA | NA | TRBV15
CASSYSIGQDGTQYF | TGTGCCAGCAGTTACTCTATCGGACAGGATGGGACCCAGTACTTC | TRBJ2-5 | TRBD1 | NA | TRBV6-5
CASSRNSYNEQFF | TGTGCCAGTAGTCGTAACTCCTACAATGAGCAGTTCTTC | TRBJ2-1 | NA | few | TRBV19
CASSQDRREQFF | TGCGCCAGCAGCCAAGATCGGAGGGAGCAGTTCTTC | TRBJ2-1 | NA | NA | TRBV4-1
CASSDRAGEHNEQFF | TGTGCCAGCAGTGACAGAGCGGGAGAGCACAATGAGCAGTTCTTC | TRBJ2-1 | TRBD2 | NA | TRBV6-4
CASRTGAREWATGELFF | TGTGCCAGCAGGACAGGGGCCCGGGAGTGGGCCACCGGGGAGCTGTTTTTT | TRBJ2-2 | TRBD1 | NA | TRBV28
CVRSFRREGPETQYF | TGTGTCAGAAGCTTTCGGCGGGAGGGCCCGGAGACCCAGTACTTC | TRBJ2-5 | NA | NA | TRBV7-5
CASSIQTGGLGKLFF | TGTGCCAGTAGTATCCAAACAGGGGGCCTCGGAAAACTGTTTTTT | TRBJ1-4 | TRBD1 | NA | TRBV19
CASSLDREWTGELFF | TGTGCCAGCAGCTTGGACCGGGAATGGACCGGGGAGCTGTTTTTT | TRBJ2-2 | NA | NA | TRBV5-6
CASSVGPAGVGGYTF | TGTGCCAGCAGCGTGGGTCCGGCAGGGGTAGGCGGCTACACCTTC | TRBJ1-2 | NA | many | TRBV5-6
CASSQVSDNEQFF | TGTGCCAGCAGCCAAGTATCTGACAATGAGCAGTTCTTC | TRBJ2-1 | NA | once | TRBV4-2
CASSFSGTGRFTEAFF | TGTGCCAGCAGCTTCTCCGGGACAGGGAGGTTCACTGAAGCTTTCTTT | TRBJ1-1 | TRBD1 | NA | TRBV11-2
CASSLGGYPYGYTF | TGTGCCAGCAGTTTGGGGGGATACCCCTATGGCTACACCTTC | TRBJ1-2 | NA | few | TRBV27
CAWSAGGLPTDTQYF | TGTGCCTGGAGCGCGGGAGGGCTACCCACAGATACGCAGTATTTT | TRBJ2-3 | TRBD2 | once | TRBV30
CASRARAVVSGRPSYDEQYF | TGTGCCAGTAGAGCCAGGGCCGTGGTGAGCGGGAGGCCTTCCTACGACGAGCAGTACTTC | TRBJ2-7 | TRBD2 | NA | TRBV19
CASSFRDRGPDTQYF | TGCGCCAGCAGCTTTAGGGACAGGGGACCAGATACGCAGTATTTT | TRBJ2-3 | TRBD1 | once | TRBV5-1
CASSQRDRATDTQYF | TGTGCCAGCAGCCAAAGGGACAGGGCGACAGATACGCAGTATTTT | TRBJ2-3 | TRBD1 | NA | TRBV7-8
CASSFGLAGGLRTDTQYF | TGTGCCAGCAGCTTCGGGCTAGCGGGAGGATTAAGGACAGATACGCAGTATTTT | TRBJ2-3 | TRBD2 | NA | TRBV7-9
CAISEVGVNTEAFF | TGTGCCATCAGTGAAGTGGGAGTTAACACTGAAGCTTTCTTT | TRBJ1-1 | NA | NA | TRBV10-3
CASSWGDSEQFF | TGTGCCAGCAGCTGGGGGGACAGTGAGCAGTTCTTC | TRBJ2-1 | NA | NA | TRBV7-8
CASSRGLAGVEQFF | TGTGCCAGCAGCAGAGGACTAGCGGGAGTTGAGCAGTTCTTC | TRBJ2-1 | TRBD2 | NA | TRBV7-2
CASTEGAGRTDTQYF | TGTGCCAGCACCGAGGGAGCAGGACGCACAGATACGCAGTATTTT | TRBJ2-3 | NA | NA | TRBV28
CASRGAGMGEQYF | TGTGCCAGCCGGGGGGCAGGGATGGGCGAGCAGTACTTC | TRBJ2-7 | NA | NA | TRBV2
CASSLESTPYNEQFF | TGCGCCAGCAGCTTGGAGTCTACTCCCTACAATGAGCAGTTCTTC | TRBJ2-1 | NA | NA | TRBV5-1
CASSETSGGTYEQYF | TGCGCCAGCAGCGAGACTAGCGGGGGAACCTACGAGCAGTACTTC | TRBJ2-7 | TRBD2 | NA | TRBV5-1
CASSKNRDREHEQYF | TGTGCCAGCAGCAAAAACCGGGACAGGGAACACGAGCAGTACTTC | TRBJ2-7 | NA | NA | TRBV21-1
CASSREGQGVYEQYF | TGTGCCAGCTCCCGGGAGGGACAGGGTGTGTACGAGCAGTACTTC | TRBJ2-7 | NA | NA | TRBV18
CASRDREETQYF | TGTGCCAGCAGGGACAGGGAAGAGACCCAGTACTTC | TRBJ2-5 | TRBD1 | NA | TRBV6-5
CASSRGAGGGDEQFF | TGTGCCAGCAGCCGAGGGGCGGGAGGAGGGGATGAGCAGTTCTTC | TRBJ2-1 | TRBD2 | NA | TRBV7-3
CASSMRLGEGPYEQYF | TGTGCCAGTAGTATGCGTCTGGGGGAGGGCCCCTACGAGCAGTACTTC | TRBJ2-7 | TRBD2 | NA | TRBV19
CAWSRGIDQPQHF | TGTGCCTGGAGTAGAGGGATTGATCAGCCCCAGCATTTT | TRBJ1-5 | NA | once | TRBV30
CASSIRGLAGLYNEQFF | TGTGCCAGTAGTATCCGGGGACTAGCGGGACTCTACAATGAGCAGTTCTTC | TRBJ2-1 | TRBD2 | NA | TRBV19
CASFRGDSSAYNEQFF | TGTGCCAGCTTTCGGGGGGACTCGTCCGCTTACAATGAGCAGTTCTTC | TRBJ2-1 | TRBD2 | NA | TRBV5-5
CASSLASGQGPGKLFF | TGCGCCAGCAGCTTGGCCTCGGGACAGGGTCCCGGAAAACTGTTTTTT | TRBJ1-4 | TRBD1 | once | TRBV5-1